The table lists the clone carrying this T cell receptor beta chain with a few counts. The junction shows a germline mismatch at one end, possibly a read error. These data come from a study of regulatory T cells in long-lasting Graves disease. For TCR beta, libraries came from iRepertoire HTBI primers and Arm-PCR of CDR3 regions. TCRdb recomputed calls from the multiplex PCR reads with MiXCR, one row per CDR3 protein. Of around 450,000 distinct CDR3 sequences in the sample, 15% to 20% were seen once. Time point noted: newly diagnosed GD, antithyroid drugs for less than 3 months. The TCR library was made from RNA that had been extracted from PBMCs in TRIzol. The data also belong to a second study, concerning T cells in Graves' hyperthyroidism and ophthalmopathy. From that second work: The patients, who ranged from 18 to 65 in age, presented with newly diagnosed hyperthyroidism lasting under 2 months. Any patient presenting with uncontrolled infection, other autoimmune disease, pregnancy or lactation was left out. Progression to ophthalmopathy was predicted a median of roughly 6.5 months early.

Sequencing was performed on peripheral blood mononuclear cells (PBMCs), taken at new diagnosis, from a patient treated with antithyroid drugs. This sequence was found in a man aged 35-49 years with Graves disease.

CDR3 in DNA: TGTGCCGGCAGCTTAGGGGGACTAGCGGGAGGTGACGGTGAGCAGTTCTTC. It is translated as CAGSLGGLAGGDGEQFF. This rearrangement joins TRBV7-9 to TRBJ2-1, with 15 nucleotides matching TRBD2. Germline loops: CDR1 SEHNR, CDR2 FQNEAQ (reference sequence). The CDR3 spans 17 residues.